The 9 T cell receptor beta chains below were found in one sample sequenced in a study of post-analysis software for immune sequencing data. These receptors are not linked to any known antigen. Unique molecular identifiers tagged the TCR beta cDNA libraries. TCRdb called the PCR reads again in MiXCR, with one record for every CDR3 protein. This table holds under 200,000 distinct CDR3 sequences, 29% found once. Study outcomes and limitations: Patients had higher frequencies than controls of roughly 5 TRBV segments, including TRBV5-6, TRBV5-1 and TRBV20-1.

The specimen sequenced was blood. These receptors were collected from a girl aged 2-17 years with multiple sclerosis.

The chain uses TRBV7-9 and TRBJ2-7; D unresolved. Trimming took off 5 bases at V and 5 bases at J, with 10 bases between the two ends. The CDR3 totals 12 residues. Germline CDR1 is SEHNR and CDR2 is FQNEAQ (reference sequence). The CDR3 sequence: CASSPTQDEQYF. The CDR3 DNA sequence: TGTGCCAGCAGCCCTACTCAGGACGAGCAGTACTTC.

This clonotype appeared a few times. The chain is built from TRBV9 and TRBJ2-1; TRBD2 matches at 10 bases. Germline V CDR1 and CDR2: SGDLS, YYNGEE. The length of the CDR3 is 17 residues. The V segment lost 0 bases and the J segment 5 bases; nucleotides outside the gene matches: 8. The CDR3 DNA follows: TGTGCCAGCAGCGTAGAAGGGGGGCTAGCGGGGGACAATGAGCAGTTCTTC. Its protein product is CASSVEGGLAGDNEQFF.

This clonotype appeared many times. This chain uses TRBV30 with TRBJ2-4; possibly TRBD1 or TRBD2 for D (5 bases each). Trimming shortened V by 2 bases and J by 12 bases, and 11 bases separated the two germline ends. The CDR3 length is 11 residues. Per germline, CDR1 GTSNPN and CDR2 SVGIG (reference sequence). CDR3 amino acids: CAWSSERGQYF. For the CDR3, the DNA is TGTGCCTGGAGTTCCGAGAGGGGTCAGTACTTC.

This clonotype was detected many times. The CDR3 spells CASSLALTYEQYF. The CDR3 DNA follows: TGTGCCAGCAGCTTAGCTCTAACCTACGAGCAGTACTTC. The chain couples TRBV7-9 to TRBJ2-7; D unclear. Between the trimmed V and J ends, which lost 0 bases and 2 bases, there was a span of 5 bases. Germline-derived CDR1 and CDR2 are SEHNR and FQNEAQ (reference sequence). CDR3 length: 13 amino acids.

In regard to this clonotype: A clone one base away is much larger, so this may be a read error. The rearrangement links TRBV5-1 to TRBJ2-1; D perhaps matches TRBD2 (5 bases). Germline assignment: CDR1 SGHRS and CDR2 YFSETQ. This CDR3 contains 15 residues. The CDR3 sequence is CASSLIAFAYNERFF. The CDR3 coding sequence is TGCGCCAGCAGCTTGATAGCGTTTGCCTACAATGAGCGGTTCTTC.

This clonotype showed up many times. This chain connects TRBV20-1 to TRBJ2-5; D is possibly TRBD2 (5 bases). CDR3 size: 13 residues. Trimming took off 5 bases at V and 2 bases at J, with 12 bases between the two ends. Germline V gives CDR1 DFQATT, CDR2 SNEGSKA (reference sequence). The CDR3 nucleotides are TGCAGTGCTGCTGGACTGGAACAAGAGACCCAGTACTTC. This codes for CSAAGLEQETQYF.

The sample holds a few counts of this clonotype. The junction departs from germline at one end; a sequencing error may be responsible. The chain recombines TRBV20-1 with TRBJ2-7; 13 positions match TRBD2. The CDR3 contains 15 residues. The germline V gene has CDR1 DFQATT and CDR2 SNEGSKA (reference sequence). The CDR3 nucleotides are TGCAGTGCAAGAGGGGGGACTAGCGGGACCTACGAGCAGTACTTC. It yields the protein CSARGGTSGTYEQYF.

This clonotype showed up many times. J is TRBJ2-7 and V is TRBV10-3; 9 nucleotides line up with TRBD2. Germline CDR1 reads ENHRY; CDR2 reads SYGVKD. J was trimmed by 6 bases and V by 4 bases; bases with no gene match: 10. The CDR3 is 15 amino acids. The CDR3 sequence is CAISGAGGGVVEQYF. The DNA for the CDR3 is TGTGCCATCAGTGGAGCGGGAGGAGGGGTTGTCGAGCAGTACTTC.

The chain is built from TRBV28 and TRBJ2-3; D is unclear. Trimming took off 7 bases at V and 4 bases at J, with 15 bases between the two ends. CDR3 size: 14 residues. Germline V gene data show CDR1 as MDHEN and CDR2 as SYDVKM. The CDR3 nucleotides are TGTGCCAGCACCTCACCGGAGAATTCAGATACGCAGTATTTT. This gives the protein CASTSPENSDTQYF.